This T cell receptor (beta chain) was recorded in a study of blood T cell repertoires in COVID-19. Study summary: The analysed material was cDNA or gDNA that came from T cells, B-cell-depleted T cells, or PBMCs.

Profiled with immunoSEQ multiplex PCR; TCRdb holds only in-frame clones, not every one. In the table there are about 110,000 clones, approximately 92% of which are singletons. This CDR3 spans 13 amino acids. In germline, CDR1 is MDHEN, CDR2 SYDVKM. Between the trimmed V and J ends, which lost 3 bases and 3 bases, there was a span of 8 bases. The chain uses TRBV28 and TRBJ1-2; D unclear. Material: peripheral blood. The receptor was derived from a woman of 80 years or more with acute or convalescent COVID-19. The CDR3 coding sequence is TGTGCCAGCAGTTTGCGGGTACACTATGGCTACACCTTC. Translated: CASSLRVHYGYTF.